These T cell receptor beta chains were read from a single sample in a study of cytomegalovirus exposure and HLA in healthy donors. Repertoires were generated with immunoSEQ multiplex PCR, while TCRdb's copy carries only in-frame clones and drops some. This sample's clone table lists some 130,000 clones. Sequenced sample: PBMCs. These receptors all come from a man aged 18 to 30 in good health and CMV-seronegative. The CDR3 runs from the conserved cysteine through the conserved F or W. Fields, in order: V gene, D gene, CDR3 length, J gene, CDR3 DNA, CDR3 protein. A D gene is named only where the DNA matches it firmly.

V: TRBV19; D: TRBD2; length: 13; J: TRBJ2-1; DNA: TGTGCCAGTAGTATGGCGGGAGCCGCCGGGCAGTTCTTC; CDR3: CASSMAGAAGQFF
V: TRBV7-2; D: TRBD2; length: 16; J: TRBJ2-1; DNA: TGTGCCAGCAGCCATAGACTAGCGGGGGCCTACAATGAGCAGTTCTTC; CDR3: CASSHRLAGAYNEQFF
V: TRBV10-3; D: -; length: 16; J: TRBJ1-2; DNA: TGTGCCATCAGTGAATCCCAATATTCCTTGGCCTATGGCTACACCTTC; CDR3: CAISESQYSLAYGYTF
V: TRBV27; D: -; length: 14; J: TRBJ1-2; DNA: TGTGCCAGCAGTTTAGGGGCCGGGACACAAGGCTACACCTTC; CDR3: CASSLGAGTQGYTF
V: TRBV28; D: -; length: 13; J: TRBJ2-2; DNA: TGTGCCAGCAGTTTAGAGGGAAACGGGGAGCTGTTTTTT; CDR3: CASSLEGNGELFF
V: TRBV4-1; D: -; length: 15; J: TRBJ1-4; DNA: TGCGCCAGCAGCCGCCTGGAGGCAACTAATGAAAAACTGTTTTTT; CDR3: CASSRLEATNEKLFF
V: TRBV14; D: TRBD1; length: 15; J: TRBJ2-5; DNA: TGTGCCAGCAGCCAAGGACAGGGCCTTTGGGAGACCCAGTACTTC; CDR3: CASSQGQGLWETQYF
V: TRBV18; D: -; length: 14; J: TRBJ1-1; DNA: TGTGCCAGCTCCCCTAAGACGGGGAACACTGAAGCTTTCTTT; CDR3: CASSPKTGNTEAFF
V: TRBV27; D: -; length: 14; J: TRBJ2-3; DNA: TGTGCCAGCAGAGACAGGACTCGCACAGATACGCAGTATTTT; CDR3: CASRDRTRTDTQYF
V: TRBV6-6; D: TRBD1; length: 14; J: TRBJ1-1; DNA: TGTGCCAGCAGTTCGGGACAGGGGACAACTGAAGCTTTCTTT; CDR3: CASSSGQGTTEAFF
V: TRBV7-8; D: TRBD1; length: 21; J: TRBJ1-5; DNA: TGTGCCAGCAGCTTAGGGGCGCTGCAGGGGGTAAATATTTATAGCAATCAGCCCCAGCATTTT; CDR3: CASSLGALQGVNIYSNQPQHF
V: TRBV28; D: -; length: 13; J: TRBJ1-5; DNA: TGTGCCAGCTGGGCACGGAGCAATCAGCCCCAGCATTTT; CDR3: CASWARSNQPQHF
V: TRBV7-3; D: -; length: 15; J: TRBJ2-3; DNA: TGTGCCAGCAGCGCCCGTTTGGGAGCAGCAGATACGCAGTATTTT; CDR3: CASSARLGAADTQYF